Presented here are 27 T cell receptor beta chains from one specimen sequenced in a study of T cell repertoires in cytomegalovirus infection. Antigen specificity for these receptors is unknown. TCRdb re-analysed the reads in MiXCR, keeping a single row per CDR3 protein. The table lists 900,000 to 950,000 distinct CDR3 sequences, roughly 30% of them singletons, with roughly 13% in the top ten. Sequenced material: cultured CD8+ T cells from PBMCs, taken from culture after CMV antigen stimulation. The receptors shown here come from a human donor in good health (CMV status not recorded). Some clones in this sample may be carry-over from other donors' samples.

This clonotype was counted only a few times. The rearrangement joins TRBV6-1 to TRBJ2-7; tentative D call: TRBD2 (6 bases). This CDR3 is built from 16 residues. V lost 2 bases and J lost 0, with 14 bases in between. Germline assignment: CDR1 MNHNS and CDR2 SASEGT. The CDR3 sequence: CASSESYSGYSYEQYV. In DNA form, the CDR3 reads TGTGCCAGCAGTGAATCTTATAGCGGTTACTCCTACGAGCAGTACGTC.

The CDR3 DNA sequence: TGTGCCAGCAGCTTGGCCGGACAGCCTTACAATGAGCAGTTCTTC. Amino acids: CASSLAGQPYNEQFF. The chain employs TRBV5-6 and TRBJ2-1; D might be TRBD1 (6 bases). V lost 0 bases to trimming and J lost 4 bases, with 11 bases between them. CDR1 SGHDT and CDR2 YYEEEE come from the germline V gene. This CDR3 is built from 15 residues.

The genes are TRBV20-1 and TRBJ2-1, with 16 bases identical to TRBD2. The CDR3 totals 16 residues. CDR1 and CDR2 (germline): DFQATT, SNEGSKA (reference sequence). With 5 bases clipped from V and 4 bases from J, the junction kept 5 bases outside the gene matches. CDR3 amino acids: CSAPGTSGGAYNEQFF. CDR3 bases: TGCAGTGCTCCCGGGACTAGCGGGGGGGCTTACAATGAGCAGTTCTTC.

DNA of the CDR3: TGTGCCAGCAGCAAAAGACTAGCGGGGGCGACAGATACGCAGTATTTT. Translation gives CASSKRLAGATDTQYF. The chain employs TRBV7-8 and TRBJ2-3; 12 nucleotides match TRBD2. Per germline, CDR1 SGHVS and CDR2 FQNEAQ. The CDR3 length is 16 residues. J gave up 3 bases and V 5 bases, and 6 bases lay outside the gene matches.

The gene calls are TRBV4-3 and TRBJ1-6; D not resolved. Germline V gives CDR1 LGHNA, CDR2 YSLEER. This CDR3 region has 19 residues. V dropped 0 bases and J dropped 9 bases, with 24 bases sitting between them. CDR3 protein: CASSQDILAEERFSSPLHF. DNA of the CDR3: TGCGCCAGCAGCCAAGATATACTAGCGGAGGAGCGTTTTAGTTCACCCCTCCACTTT.

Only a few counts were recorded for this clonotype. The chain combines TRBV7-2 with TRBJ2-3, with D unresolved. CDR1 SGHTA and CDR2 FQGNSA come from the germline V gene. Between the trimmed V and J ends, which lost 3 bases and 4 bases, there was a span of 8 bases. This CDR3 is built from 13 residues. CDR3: CASSFSYSDTQYF. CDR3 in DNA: TGTGCCAGCAGCTTCTCCTATTCAGATACGCAGTATTTT.

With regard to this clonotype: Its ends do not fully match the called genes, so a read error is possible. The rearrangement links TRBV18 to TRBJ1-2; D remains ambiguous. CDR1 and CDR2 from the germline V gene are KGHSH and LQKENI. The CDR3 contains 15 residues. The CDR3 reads CASSPTGLRIDGYNF. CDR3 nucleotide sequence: TGTGCCAGCTCACCCACCGGGCTACGAATAGATGGCTACAACTTC.

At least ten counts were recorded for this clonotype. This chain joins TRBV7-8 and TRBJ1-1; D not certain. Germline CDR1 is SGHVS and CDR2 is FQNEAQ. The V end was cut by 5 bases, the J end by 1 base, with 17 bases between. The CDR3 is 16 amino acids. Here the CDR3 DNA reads TGTGCCAGCAGCAATATTGCCCTTGCGGCGAACACTGAAGCTTTCTTT. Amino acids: CASSNIALAANTEAFF.

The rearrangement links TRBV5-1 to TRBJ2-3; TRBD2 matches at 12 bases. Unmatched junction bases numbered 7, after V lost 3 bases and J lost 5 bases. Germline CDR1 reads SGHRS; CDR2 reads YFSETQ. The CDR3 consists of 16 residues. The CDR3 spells CASSSPTSGSRDTQYF. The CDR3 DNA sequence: TGCGCCAGCAGCTCACCGACTAGCGGGAGCCGAGATACGCAGTATTTT.

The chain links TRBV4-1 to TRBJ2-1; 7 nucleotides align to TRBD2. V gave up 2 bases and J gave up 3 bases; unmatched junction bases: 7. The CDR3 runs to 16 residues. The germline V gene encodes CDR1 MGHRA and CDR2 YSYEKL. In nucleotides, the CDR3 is TGCGCCAGCAGCCAACGGGCCGCGGGGGACTACAATGAGCAGTTCTTC. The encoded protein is CASSQRAAGDYNEQFF.

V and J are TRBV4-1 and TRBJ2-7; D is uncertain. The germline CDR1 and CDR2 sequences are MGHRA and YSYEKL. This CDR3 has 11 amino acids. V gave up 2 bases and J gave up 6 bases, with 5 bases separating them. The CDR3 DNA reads TGCGCCAGCAGCCAAAATTCCGAGCAGTACTTC. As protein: CASSQNSEQYF.

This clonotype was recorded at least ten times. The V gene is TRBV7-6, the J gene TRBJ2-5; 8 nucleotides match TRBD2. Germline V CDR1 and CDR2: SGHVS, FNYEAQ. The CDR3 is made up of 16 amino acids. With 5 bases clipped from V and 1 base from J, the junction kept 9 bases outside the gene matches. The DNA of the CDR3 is TGTGCCAGCAGCCTAGGACTAGCTCGGCCCCAAGAGACCCAGTACTTC. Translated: CASSLGLARPQETQYF.

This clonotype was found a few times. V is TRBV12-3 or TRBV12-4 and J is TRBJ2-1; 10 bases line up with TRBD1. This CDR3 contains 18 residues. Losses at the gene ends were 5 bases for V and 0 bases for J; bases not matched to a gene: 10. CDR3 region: CASSNRDRGPRSYNEQFF. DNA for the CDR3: TGTGCCAGCAGTAACCGGGACAGGGGACCTCGCTCCTACAATGAGCAGTTCTTC.

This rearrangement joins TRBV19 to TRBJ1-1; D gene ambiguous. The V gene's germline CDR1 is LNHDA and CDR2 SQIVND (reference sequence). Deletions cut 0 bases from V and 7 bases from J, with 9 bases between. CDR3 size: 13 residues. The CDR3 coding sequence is TGTGCCAGTAGTATAGATGACAACGATGAAGCTTTCTTT. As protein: CASSIDDNDEAFF. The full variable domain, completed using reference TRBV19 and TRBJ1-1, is DGGITQSPKYLFRKEGQNVTLSCEQNLNHDAMYWYRQDPGQGLRLIYYSQIVNDFQKGDIAEGYSVSREKKESFPLTVTSAQKNPTAFYLCASSIDDNDEAFFGQGTRLTVV.

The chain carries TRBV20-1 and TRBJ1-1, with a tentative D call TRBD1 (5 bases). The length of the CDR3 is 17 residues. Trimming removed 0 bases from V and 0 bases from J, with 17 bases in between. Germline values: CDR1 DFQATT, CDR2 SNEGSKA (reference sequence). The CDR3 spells CSARDSGRQIMNTEAFF. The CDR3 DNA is TGCAGTGCTAGAGATTCGGGTAGACAGATTATGAACACTGAAGCTTTCTTT.

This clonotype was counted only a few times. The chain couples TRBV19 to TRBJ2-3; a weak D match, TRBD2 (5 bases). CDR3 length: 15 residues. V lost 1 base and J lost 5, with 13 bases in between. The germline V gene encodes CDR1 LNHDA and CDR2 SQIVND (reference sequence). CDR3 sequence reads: CASSIAGVRGDTQYF. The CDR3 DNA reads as TGTGCCAGTAGTATAGCCGGGGTGCGAGGAGATACGCAGTATTTT.

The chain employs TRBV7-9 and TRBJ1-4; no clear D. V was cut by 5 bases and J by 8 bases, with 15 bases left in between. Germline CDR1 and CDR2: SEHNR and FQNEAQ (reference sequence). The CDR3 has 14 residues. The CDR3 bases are TGTGCCAGCAGCCGTCCGGGGATAGGAGAAAAACTGTTTTTT. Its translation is CASSRPGIGEKLFF.

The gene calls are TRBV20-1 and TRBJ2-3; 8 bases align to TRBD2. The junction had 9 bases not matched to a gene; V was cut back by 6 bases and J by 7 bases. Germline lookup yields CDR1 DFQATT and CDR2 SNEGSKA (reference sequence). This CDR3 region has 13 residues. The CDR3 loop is CSAPYGGGNTQYF. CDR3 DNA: TGCAGTGCCCCGTACGGGGGGGGAAATACGCAGTATTTT.

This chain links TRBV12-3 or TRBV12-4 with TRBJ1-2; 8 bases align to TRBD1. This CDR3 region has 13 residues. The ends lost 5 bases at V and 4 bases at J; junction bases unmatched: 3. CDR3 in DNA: TGTGCCAGCAGTCGACAGGGGACCTATGGCTACACCTTC. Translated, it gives CASSRQGTYGYTF.

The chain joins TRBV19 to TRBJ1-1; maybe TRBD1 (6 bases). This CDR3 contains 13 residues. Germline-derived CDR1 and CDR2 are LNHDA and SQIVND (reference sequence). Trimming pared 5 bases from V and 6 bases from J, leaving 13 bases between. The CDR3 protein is CASSLGADSEAFF. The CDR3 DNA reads TGTGCCAGTAGTCTGGGGGCGGATTCTGAAGCTTTCTTT.

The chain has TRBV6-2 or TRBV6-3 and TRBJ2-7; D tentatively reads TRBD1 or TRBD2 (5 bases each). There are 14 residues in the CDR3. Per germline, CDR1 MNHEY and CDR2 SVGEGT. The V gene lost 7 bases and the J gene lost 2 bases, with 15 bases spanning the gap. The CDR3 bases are TGTGCCAGCACCACGGGACGGAAGACCTACGAGCAGTACGTC. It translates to CASTTGRKTYEQYV.

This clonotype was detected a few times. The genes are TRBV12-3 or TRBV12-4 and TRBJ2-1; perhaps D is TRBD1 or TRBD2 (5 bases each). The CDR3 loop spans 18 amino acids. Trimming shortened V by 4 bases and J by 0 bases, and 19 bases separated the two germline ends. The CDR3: CASSSPGPRVPSYNEQFF. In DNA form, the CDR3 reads TGTGCCAGCAGTTCCCCGGGACCGCGAGTCCCCTCCTACAATGAGCAGTTCTTC.

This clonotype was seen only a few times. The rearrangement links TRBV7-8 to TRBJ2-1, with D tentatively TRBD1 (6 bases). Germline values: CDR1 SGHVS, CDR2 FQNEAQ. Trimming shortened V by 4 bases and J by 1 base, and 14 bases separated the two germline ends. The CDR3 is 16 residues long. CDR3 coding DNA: TGTGCCAGCAGCTACGTTCTAGGGGGTTCCTACAATGAGCAGTTCTTC. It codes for CASSYVLGGSYNEQFF.

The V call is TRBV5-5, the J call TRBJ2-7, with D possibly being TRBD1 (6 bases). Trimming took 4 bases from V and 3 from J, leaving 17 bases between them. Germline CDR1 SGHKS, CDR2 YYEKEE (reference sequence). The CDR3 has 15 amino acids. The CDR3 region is CASSLPGHGIYEQYF. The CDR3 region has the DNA TGTGCCAGCAGCCTGCCGGGACATGGGATCTACGAGCAGTACTTC.

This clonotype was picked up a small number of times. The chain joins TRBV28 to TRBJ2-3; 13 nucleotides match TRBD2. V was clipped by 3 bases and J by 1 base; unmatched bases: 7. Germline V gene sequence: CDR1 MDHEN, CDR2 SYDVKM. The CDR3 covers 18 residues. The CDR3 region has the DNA TGTGCCAGCAGTTTCCCGACTAGCGGGGGGATAGGCACAGATACGCAGTATTTT. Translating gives CASSFPTSGGIGTDTQYF.

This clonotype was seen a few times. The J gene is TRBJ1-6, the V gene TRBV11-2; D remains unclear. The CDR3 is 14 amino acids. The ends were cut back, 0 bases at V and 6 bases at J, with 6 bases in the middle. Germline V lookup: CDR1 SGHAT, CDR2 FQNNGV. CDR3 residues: CASSLDAVNSPLHF. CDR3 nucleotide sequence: TGTGCCAGCAGCTTAGATGCGGTTAATTCACCCCTCCACTTT.

The CDR3 DNA follows: TGTGCCAGCAGTTTAGTAACAGGGGGGAATGAGCAGTTCTTC. Its protein is CASSLVTGGNEQFF. The genes are TRBV27 and TRBJ2-1; 8 nucleotides match TRBD1. CDR1 and CDR2 (germline): MNHEY, SMNVEV (reference sequence). The CDR3 is made up of 14 amino acids. V was pared by 2 bases and J by 7 bases, with 4 bases of the junction left unmatched.